Here is one TCR beta chain with its context. The data were obtained in a study of shared clonotypes between healthy human individuals. V lost 8 bases, J lost 5 bases, and 16 bases lay in between. This CDR3 contains 14 residues. Germline values: CDR1 LNHDA, CDR2 SQIVND (reference sequence). Produced via immunoSEQ multiplex PCR; TCRdb's table is partial and in-frame only. The data contain more than 2,000,000 clones, more than 80% of them singletons. This clonotype was sampled from a young man in good health. Some clones in this sample may be carry-over from other donors' samples. The source material was naive CD4+ T cells from PBMCs. Subset reported: CD45RA+ positively selected. The chain uses TRBV19 and TRBJ2-4; a weak D match, TRBD1 (6 bases). CDR3 loop: CASGPRDIQNIQYF. The CDR3 DNA sequence: TGTGCCAGTGGCCCCCGGGACATACAAAACATTCAGTACTTC.